This TCR beta chain originates from a study of blood T cell repertoires in COVID-19. On the study more broadly: Material from acute and convalescent COVID-19 was sourced from the United States, Italy and Spain.

In the study's own analysis: Amplification of reference gene primers provided the estimated nucleated cell counts. Sequenced by immunoSEQ multiplex PCR; TCRdb stores in-frame clones only, minus some. V and J calls and clone size follow that table, whereas D and trimming were derived from the DNA. The sample carries about 87,000 clones, 90% recorded once. CDR1 and CDR2 (germline): LNHDA, SQIVND (reference sequence). This CDR3 is 14 amino acids long. With 4 bases clipped from V and 6 bases from J, the junction kept 6 bases outside the gene matches. This clone came up once. This TCR was recovered from a man between 18 and 35 years old with COVID-19, enrolled during active disease. The sample was peripheral blood. The genes are TRBV19 and TRBJ2-1; 7 positions agree with TRBD2. The CDR3 region is CASSTPGRSNEQFF. DNA for the CDR3: TGTGCCAGTAGTACGCCCGGGAGGAGCAATGAGCAGTTCTTC.